The clone carrying this T cell receptor (beta chain) was counted a single time. Its target is unknown. There were likely unrecorded immune exposures, though donors were nominally healthy when sampled. Germline V gene data show CDR1 as LGHNT and CDR2 as FRNRAP. The J segment lost 2 bases and the V segment lost 5 bases, leaving 6 bases of the junction unmatched. The CDR3 contains 15 residues. This sample is drawn from a study of cytomegalovirus exposure and HLA in healthy donors. Study-level points and caveats: It was 150 to 200 TCR beta chains that were listed as cytomegalovirus-associated. In a later analysis, compared with equally common non-associated chains, HLA-associated beta chains were more expanded. HLA alleles were associated with around 17,000 TCR beta sequences in a later analysis at 0.05 false discovery rate.

Vbeta (60) and Jbeta (13) primers were used in the PCR. Profiling relied on immunoSEQ multiplex PCR, and the TCRdb table lists in-frame clones only, not all of them. The sample carries about 140,000 clones, about 84% recorded once. Sequences were obtained from PBMCs. This TCR came from a man aged 45 to 65 in good health and CMV-seronegative. This chain links TRBV12-5 with TRBJ1-1, with 9 bases matching TRBD1. The CDR3 DNA is TGTGCTAGTGGTCCTACGACAGGGGGAAACACTGAAGCTTTCTTT. As protein: CASGPTTGGNTEAFF.